Presented here are 7 T cell receptor beta chains from one specimen sequenced in a study of T-cell reconstitution after alpha-beta-depleted transplantation in children. It was with unique molecular identifiers that the TCRbeta library was prepared. TCRdb called the PCR reads again in MiXCR, with one record for every CDR3 protein. The data hold hundreds of thousands of distinct CDR3 sequences, with 8.2% observed a single time. The specimen was PBMCs, mostly from graft donor cells, collected 180 days after TCRalphabeta/CD19-depleted stem cell transplant. The receptor set was obtained from a male patient younger than 18 who had a stem cell transplant for acute lymphoblastic leukemia, so the T cells may come from the graft donor.

This clonotype was observed many times. The chain combines TRBV12-3 or TRBV12-4 with TRBJ1-1, with D possibly being TRBD1 (5 bases). V lost 3 bases and J 8 bases, leaving 7 bases between the germline ends. The length of the CDR3 is 11 residues. DNA for the CDR3: TGTGCCAGCAGTTTGGGGGTGGAAGCTTTCTTT. This codes for CASSLGVEAFF.

This clonotype was counted many times. This chain joins TRBV20-1 and TRBJ2-3; tentatively, D is TRBD2 (5 bases). The CDR3 totals 12 residues. Trimming left V 3 bases short and J 2 bases short, with 6 bases between. Germline lookup yields CDR1 DFQATT and CDR2 SNEGSKA (reference sequence). In DNA, the CDR3 is TGCAGTGCTAGGGAGGTCACAGATACGCAGTATTTT. Translating it yields CSAREVTDTQYF.

The table lists this clonotype with many counts. The chain recombines TRBV9 with TRBJ1-5; no reliable D call. The CDR3 length is 11 residues. From germline, CDR1 is SGDLS and CDR2 YYNGEE. Trimming left V 0 bases short and J 5 bases short, with 0 bases between. In DNA, the CDR3 is TGTGCCAGCAGCGTAGATCAGCCCCAGCATTTT. Its translation is CASSVDQPQHF.

This clonotype was counted ten times or more. This chain's CDR3 is CASSYPFWGVGGAIRTQYF. CDR3 bases: TGTGCCAGCAGTTACCCCTTTTGGGGGGTAGGGGGCGCGATACGTACGCAGTATTTT. The chain couples TRBV6-5 to TRBJ2-3; D perhaps matches TRBD1 (7 bases). Germline-derived CDR1 and CDR2 are MNHEY and SVGAGI. V gave up 2 bases and J gave up 8 bases, with 29 bases separating them. This CDR3 is 19 amino acids long.

The chain carries TRBV7-2 and TRBJ2-1; TRBD1 aligns across 8 bases. The ends lost 5 bases at V and 7 bases at J; junction bases unmatched: 7. Germline values: CDR1 SGHTA, CDR2 FQGNSA. The CDR3 is 14 amino acids. Written as DNA, the CDR3 is TGTGCCAGCAGCCCCCGACAGGGGTGGAATGAGCAGTTCTTC. Its translation is CASSPRQGWNEQFF.

A single count supports this clonotype. A read error may be the cause here, since a much bigger clone is one base away. The chain carries TRBV7-9 and TRBJ2-7, with 8 positions matching TRBD1. The CDR3 loop spans 15 amino acids. V was clipped by 2 bases and J by 3 bases; unmatched bases: 6. The germline gives CDR1 SEHNR, CDR2 FQNEAQ (reference sequence). CDR3 DNA: TGTGCCAGCAGCTTACGGACAGGGCAACTCTACGAGCAGTACTTC. Its translation is CASSLRTGQLYEQYF. The full variable domain, completed using reference TRBV7-9 and TRBJ2-7, is DTGVSQNPRHKITKRGQNVTFRCDPISEHNRLYWYRQTLGQGPEFLTYFQNEAQLEKSRLLSDRFSAERPKGSFSTLEIQRTEQGDSAMYLCASSLRTGQLYEQYFGPGTRLTVT.

The table lists this clonotype with many counts. This rearrangement joins TRBV5-1 to TRBJ2-1, with 7 bases matching TRBD2. In germline, CDR1 is SGHRS, CDR2 YFSETQ. The length of the CDR3 is 14 residues. The V and J ends lost 0 bases and 8 bases, in that order; junction bases with no gene match: 5. The CDR3: CASSLGTSLDEQFF. CDR3 DNA: TGCGCCAGCAGCTTGGGGACTAGTTTGGATGAGCAGTTCTTC.